This TCR beta chain emerged from a study of OX40 agonist ivuxolimab in advanced cancers. Study details: Each patient was given ivuxolimab into a vein every 2 weeks, at 0.01 to 10 mg/kg. About 40% of patients had received prior checkpoint inhibitor therapy. Three individuals attained partial responses, comprising one hepatocellular carcinoma case and two cutaneous melanoma cases.

Study results and limitations: Circulating CD4+ and CD8+ T cells showed clonal expansion by week 6 at 0.1 to 3.0 mg/kg.

Sequencing used immunoSEQ multiplex PCR; TCRdb keeps in-frame clones, though not all of them. The repertoire includes 75,000 to 90,000 clones, around nine tenths of them detected once, and 1.5% to 2% sits in the top ten. On this clone itself: Its antigen is unknown.

The CDR3 loop spans 13 amino acids. Sequencing used CD4+ or CD8+ T cells sorted from blood, obtained in a trial of the OX40 agonist ivuxolimab. The clonotype comes from an adult with an advanced solid tumor such as melanoma, head and neck, liver or kidney cancer. This chain links TRBV7-5 with TRBJ1-3. TRBV7-5 constitutes a pseudogene. The CDR3 spells CVRSPPSGNTIYF. The CDR3 DNA reads TGTGTCAGAAGCCCCCCCTCTGGAAACACCATATATTTT.